This T cell receptor (beta chain) was documented in a study of PD-L1 blockade in urothelial cancer. Study-wide context: Dosed intravenously at 1,200 mg every 3 weeks, atezolizumab was initiated by patients at some point between 2014 and 2016. Bladder-origin urothelial cancer in males described about 90% of the 29 patients.

Each PCR received spiked synthetic TCR analog templates. Only in-frame clones appear in the TCRdb table, and some are missing; sequencing was by immunoSEQ multiplex PCR. The sample consists of about 43,000 clones, more than 75% of them appearing once. Overall study findings and caveats: Durable-benefit patients showed greater tumor-associated blood clone expansion at 3 weeks.

Details on this clone: What it binds is unknown.

This CDR3 is 14 amino acids long. Germline V gene data show CDR1 as SGHRS and CDR2 as YFSETQ. The V gene lost 5 bases and the J gene lost 2 bases, with 13 bases spanning the gap. The sequencing used PBMCs, collected around atezolizumab (anti-PD-L1) treatment. This TCR derives from a woman aged 60-70 years with urothelial cancer. V usage is TRBV5-1 and J usage is TRBJ1-1; D is uncertain. The CDR3 here is CASRAATGNTEAFF. Here the CDR3 DNA reads TGCGCCAGCAGAGCTGCGACGGGTAACACTGAAGCTTTCTTT.